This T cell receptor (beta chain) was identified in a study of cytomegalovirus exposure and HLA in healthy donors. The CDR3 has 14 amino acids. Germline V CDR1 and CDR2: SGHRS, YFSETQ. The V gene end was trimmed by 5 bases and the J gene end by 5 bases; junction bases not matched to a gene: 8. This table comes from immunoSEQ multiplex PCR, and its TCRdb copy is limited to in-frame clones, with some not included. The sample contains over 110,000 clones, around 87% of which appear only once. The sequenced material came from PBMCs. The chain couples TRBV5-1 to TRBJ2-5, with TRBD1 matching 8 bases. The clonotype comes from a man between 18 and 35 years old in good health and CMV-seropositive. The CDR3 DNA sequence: TGCGCCAGCAGTCAATACAGGGGGAAGGAGACCCAGTACTTC. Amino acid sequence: CASSQYRGKETQYF.